The rows below give T cell receptor beta chains drawn from one sample of a study of Ad26.COV2.S vaccination and SARS-CoV-2 variants. Method: immunoSEQ multiplex PCR; TCRdb's copy keeps in-frame clones and lacks some. Of about 410,000 clones in the sample, about nine tenths were seen once. Specimen: peripheral blood, collected in a trial of Ad26.COV2.S vaccine versus placebo. The receptors were gathered from a person between 18 and 60 years old who received the Ad26.COV2.S COVID-19 vaccine or a placebo. The CDR3 runs from the conserved cysteine through the conserved F or W. D genes are given only for firm matches. Where a row states a size, it is once, few, many or the class of an expanded clone; other rows omit it.

d_call: -
v_call: TRBV27
clone_size: -
j_call: TRBJ1-1
cdr3_nt: TGTGCCAGCAGTTTGGGTCCTCAGCTGGGCCCGAGTCGGATCGCTGAAGCTTTCTTT
cdr3_aa: CASSLGPQLGPSRIAEAFF

d_call: -
v_call: TRBV6-2/TRBV6-3
clone_size: few
j_call: TRBJ1-5
cdr3_nt: TGTGCCAGCAGTTATTCCCCCGGCAATCAGCCCCAGCATTTT
cdr3_aa: CASSYSPGNQPQHF

d_call: TRBD2
v_call: TRBV6-6
clone_size: -
j_call: TRBJ2-5
cdr3_nt: TGTGCCAGCGGGACTAGCGGGGGGGCCGAGGAGACCCAGTACTTC
cdr3_aa: CASGTSGGAEETQYF

d_call: -
v_call: TRBV6-5
clone_size: -
j_call: TRBJ1-3
cdr3_nt: TGTGCCAGCAGTCCCCAGGTTTTTGGAAACACCATATATTTT
cdr3_aa: CASSPQVFGNTIYF

d_call: -
v_call: TRBV2
clone_size: many
j_call: TRBJ1-2
cdr3_nt: TGTGCCAGCAGCGGCCAGAGAACTAACTATGGCTACACCTTC
cdr3_aa: CASSGQRTNYGYTF

d_call: -
v_call: TRBV19
clone_size: once
j_call: TRBJ1-1
cdr3_nt: TGTGCCAGTAGTATTGAGGGGCGGGCCGGAGCTTTCTTT
cdr3_aa: CASSIEGRAGAFF

d_call: -
v_call: TRBV3-1/TRBV3-2
clone_size: -
j_call: TRBJ1-1
cdr3_nt: TGTGCCAGCAGCCAAGGAGGACTAGGTGAAGCTTTCTTT
cdr3_aa: CASSQGGLGEAFF

d_call: -
v_call: TRBV5-8
clone_size: -
j_call: TRBJ1-6
cdr3_nt: TGTGCCAGCAGCAGAATAACAGGGATCAATAATTCACCCCTCCACTTT
cdr3_aa: CASSRITGINNSPLHF

d_call: -
v_call: TRBV6-2/TRBV6-3
clone_size: -
j_call: TRBJ1-1
cdr3_nt: TGTGCCAGCAGTCGTGCCCAGAACACTGAAGCTTTCTTT
cdr3_aa: CASSRAQNTEAFF

d_call: TRBD2
v_call: TRBV27
clone_size: few
j_call: TRBJ2-1
cdr3_nt: TGTGCCAGTAGCGGGGGGGCCTTCAATGAGCAGTTCTTC
cdr3_aa: CASSGGAFNEQFF

d_call: -
v_call: TRBV5-1
clone_size: -
j_call: TRBJ1-3
cdr3_nt: TGCGCCAGCAGCTTGGAACAGTACTCTGGAAACACCATATATTTT
cdr3_aa: CASSLEQYSGNTIYF

d_call: -
v_call: TRBV19
clone_size: -
j_call: TRBJ1-2
cdr3_nt: TGTGCCAGTAGTGTCAGCGGGAGACACTATGGCTACACCTTC
cdr3_aa: CASSVSGRHYGYTF

d_call: -
v_call: TRBV2
clone_size: -
j_call: TRBJ1-4
cdr3_nt: TGTGCCAGCAGTGTTAGGGTGGTGGCTAATGAAAAACTGTTTTTT
cdr3_aa: CASSVRVVANEKLFF

d_call: -
v_call: TRBV2
clone_size: -
j_call: TRBJ1-1
cdr3_nt: TGTGCCAGCAGAGGGCTTGAAGCTTTCTTT
cdr3_aa: CASRGLEAFF

d_call: -
v_call: TRBV5-1
clone_size: -
j_call: TRBJ2-1
cdr3_nt: TGCGCCAGCAGCTTGGGACTAGGGAGTAATGAGCAGTTCTTC
cdr3_aa: CASSLGLGSNEQFF

d_call: TRBD2
v_call: TRBV5-8
clone_size: -
j_call: TRBJ2-3
cdr3_nt: TGTGCCAGCAGCCGCGGGACTAGCCGTAGCACAGATACGCAGTATTTT
cdr3_aa: CASSRGTSRSTDTQYF

d_call: -
v_call: TRBV6-5
clone_size: -
j_call: TRBJ2-3
cdr3_nt: TGTGCCAACGTAGCTTACACAGATACGCAGTATTTT
cdr3_aa: CANVAYTDTQYF